One T cell receptor beta chain is described in this entry. One junction end disagrees with the germline gene, perhaps due to a read error. These data belong to a study of shared T cell receptors in the human thymus. Sequencing used immunoSEQ multiplex PCR; TCRdb keeps in-frame clones, though not all of them. The table lists about 730,000 clones, 70% to 90% of them singletons. This CDR3 region has 16 residues. The germline V gene encodes CDR1 SGHDT and CDR2 YYEEEE. A further study also used this sample, focusing on human thymus T cells. From that second work: Corrective cardiac surgery supplied the resected thymus tissue.

V gene TRBV5-6 combines with J gene TRBJ1-2; TRBD1 might be the D (6 bases). The material sequenced was thymocytes. The source of this sequence is a girl less than two years old with a congenital heart defect. Here the CDR3 reads CASSLGPGTPFYGYTF. The CDR3 DNA sequence: TGTGCCAGCAGTTTGGGTCCCGGGACACCGTTCTATGGCTACACCTTC.